This record looks at one TCR beta chain sequence and its context. This clone occurred a few times. Its antigen is not yet known. The input lacks base qualities; no much larger clone sits a single base away. These data are taken from a study of siplizumab effects on memory and regulatory T cells (dated by TCRdb to the late 2010s). For the study in its entirety: The study examined how the anti-CD2 antibody siplizumab affects alloreactive T-cell subsets in allogeneic mixed lymphocyte reactions built from human PBMCs.

The CDR1 and CDR2 encoded by the germline V gene (reference sequence) are SGHKS and YYEKEE. V is clipped by 2 bases and J by 0 bases, and the sequence between their germline boundaries is 3 bases long. Its CDR3 holds 12 amino acids, cysteine through phenylalanine. CDR3 DNA is the only sequence kept; it has 36 bases, read in frame from the first base. Libraries were made using the immunoSEQ multiplex PCR assay. Each sample had some 10^5 TCR templates assayed by the deep sequencing platform. Genomic DNA extracted from sorted T cells was used for TCRbeta CDR3 sequencing. In the original analysis: The R programming language was used for clonal analysis of the TCRbeta CDR3 data. Alloreactive CD4+ and CD8+ clones were identified by comparing unstimulated samples to CFSE-low samples taken after the reaction. Regulatory or non-regulatory origin of alloreactive CD4+ clones was assigned by matching sequences to the sorted unstimulated Treg and non-Treg repertoires. This immuneACCESS table, as held by TCRdb, lists in-frame sequences with V and J called but not all clones. Of the missing ones, under half trace to an unresolved V gene in checked studies; the others have no known cause. Clonal size and the V and J genes are those of that table, whereas D and trimming came from the DNA. For this sample the table gives 110,000 or so clones, of which around 92% were detected only once. Jointly, the top ten make up 0.6% to 0.8% of the sample.

On the study overall, not on this receptor specifically: Because sequences at frequencies below about 10^-5 were poorly captured, only a minor fraction of alloreactive clones could be mapped back to unstimulated subsets. In reactions with siplizumab, an average of 68.8% of mappable alloreactive CD4+ clones were Treg-derived, compared with 25% to 30% in control reactions. Whether proliferating Tregs from siplizumab cultures were suppressive was not functionally confirmed. Greater diversity appeared to be present in unstimulated naive T cells than in memory T cells, and a substantial contribution to the alloresponse seemed to be made by naive cells. Roughly 75-97% of proliferating CD4+ or CD8+ clones could not be assigned a naive or memory phenotype. Siplizumab significantly reduced the cumulative frequency of alloreactive sequences traceable to unstimulated CD4+ memory T cells.

TCRbeta CDR3 sequencing was performed on sorted unstimulated T cells and on proliferating T cells recovered from mixed lymphocyte reactions. Fresh whole blood from ten HLA-typed healthy donors served as the source for isolating PBMCs. To map where alloreactive clones came from, CD4+ regulatory T cells in the unstimulated state were FACS-sorted. This chain is built from TRBV5-5 and TRBJ2-7; no confident D gene assignment can be made. The clonotype was recovered from a human donor in good health. The specimen sequenced was Tregs sorted from blood. The CDR3 amino acid sequence is: CASSLNSYEQYF. The sequence in DNA is TGTGCCAGCAGCTTAAACTCCTACGAGCAGTACTTC.